The clone carrying this T cell receptor beta chain was observed a few times. Its antigen is as yet unknown. PCR was performed a second time for 7 to 11 cycles using a sample-barcoded 5' primer and a J-beta primer mix. From the 5' RACE reads, TCRdb called clonotypes with MiXCR, one entry per CDR3 protein. The profile shows about 400,000 distinct CDR3 sequences, more than 45% of them singletons. Trimming left V 5 bases short and J 4 bases short, with 16 bases between. This CDR3 contains 15 residues. The sample belongs to a study of blood T cells in healthy people across ages. Study-wide findings and caveats: Age showed a roughly linear inverse relationship with TCR beta diversity per million T cells.

Sample: blood. This clonotype originated in a man between 60 and 75 years old in good health. This sequence joins TRBV12-3 or TRBV12-4 and TRBJ2-3; tentatively, D is TRBD1 or TRBD2 (6 bases each). The CDR3 region is CASSIGGSGADTQYF. The CDR3 DNA is TGTGCCAGCAGTATAGGGGGGTCGGGGGCAGATACGCAGTATTTT.